This TCR beta chain is from a study of blood T cell repertoires in COVID-19. As for the study in general: The United States, Italy and Spain were the sources of the acute and convalescent COVID-19 samples.

Method: immunoSEQ multiplex PCR; TCRdb's copy keeps in-frame clones and lacks some. Among about 120,000 clones listed, approximately 87% were seen once. This CDR3 comprises 13 residues. The V end was cut by 4 bases, the J end by 3 bases, with 9 bases between. For this clone: This CDR3 is also generated by other DNA sequences in the sample.

Specimen: peripheral blood. The chain couples TRBV12-3 or TRBV12-4 to TRBJ1-1; possibly TRBD1 for D (5 bases). The TCR was taken from a man aged 25 to 45 with acute or convalescent COVID-19. The CDR3 loop reads CASSWGGDTEAFF. DNA of the CDR3: TGTGCCAGCAGTTGGGGAGGGGACACTGAAGCTTTCTTT.